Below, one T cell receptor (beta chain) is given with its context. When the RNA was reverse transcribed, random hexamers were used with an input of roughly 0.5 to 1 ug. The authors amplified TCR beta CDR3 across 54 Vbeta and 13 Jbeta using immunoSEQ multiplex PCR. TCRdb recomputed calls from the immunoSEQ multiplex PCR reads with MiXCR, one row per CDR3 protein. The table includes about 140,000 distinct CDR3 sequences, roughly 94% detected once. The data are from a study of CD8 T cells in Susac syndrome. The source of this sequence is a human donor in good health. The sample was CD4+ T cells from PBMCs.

The CDR3 here is CATSDRGSNQPQHF. The CDR3 DNA follows: TGTGCCACTTCGGACAGGGGTAGCAATCAGCCCCAGCATTTT. The chain joins TRBV3-1 to TRBJ1-5; TRBD1 aligns across 9 bases. Trimming took 10 bases from V and 0 from J; bases not matched to a gene: 4. From germline, CDR1 is LGHDT and CDR2 YNNKEL (reference sequence). This CDR3 region has 14 residues.